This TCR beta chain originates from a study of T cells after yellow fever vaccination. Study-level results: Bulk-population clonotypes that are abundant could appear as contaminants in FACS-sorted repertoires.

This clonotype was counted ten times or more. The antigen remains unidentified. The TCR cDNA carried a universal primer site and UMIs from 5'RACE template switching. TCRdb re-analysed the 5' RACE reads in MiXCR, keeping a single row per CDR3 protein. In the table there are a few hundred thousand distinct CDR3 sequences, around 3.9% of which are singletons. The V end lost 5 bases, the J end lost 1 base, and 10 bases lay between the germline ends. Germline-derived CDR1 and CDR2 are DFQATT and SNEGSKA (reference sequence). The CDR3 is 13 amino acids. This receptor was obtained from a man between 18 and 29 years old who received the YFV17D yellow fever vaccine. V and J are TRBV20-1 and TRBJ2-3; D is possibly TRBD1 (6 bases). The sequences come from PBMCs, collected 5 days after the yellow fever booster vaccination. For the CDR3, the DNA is TGCAGTGCTGAGAGACAGGGCACAGATACGCAGTATTTT. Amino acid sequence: CSAERQGTDTQYF.